Sequencing of this TCR beta chain was carried out in a study of blood T cells in healthy people across ages. General observations from the study: The recorded TCR beta diversity per million T cells decreased in a roughly linear manner with age.

This clonotype was picked up many times. The antigen is undetermined. Primed by a sample-barcoded 5' primer and a J-beta primer mix, a second PCR proceeded for about 6 to 11 cycles. TCRdb re-derived calls from the 5' RACE reads in MiXCR, one entry per CDR3 protein. The sample records some 710,000 distinct CDR3 sequences, about 42% being singletons. The CDR3 is made up of 13 amino acids. Trimming removed 0 bases from V and 0 bases from J, with 5 bases in between. Looked up from germline, CDR1 is SQVTM and CDR2 is ANQGSEA. The receptor was isolated from a man aged 80 or over in good health. Sequencing was performed on blood. The rearrangement uses TRBV29-1 and TRBJ1-1; D not certain. The CDR3 DNA reads TGCAGCGTTGAAGACGGGGTGAACACTGAAGCTTTCTTT. It encodes CSVEDGVNTEAFF.